Listed here are 21 T cell receptor beta chains from one sample, sequenced in a study of blood T cell repertoires in COVID-19. TCRdb's table, derived via immunoSEQ multiplex PCR, lists solely in-frame clones and lacks some. The sample consists of 97,000 or so clones, around nine tenths of them appearing once. Sequencing was performed on peripheral blood. The receptors derive from a woman aged 45-59 years with COVID-19, enrolled during active disease.

The chain combines TRBV11-2 with TRBJ1-2, with TRBD1 matching over 7 bases. V was pared by 1 base and J by 2 bases, with 4 bases of the junction left unmatched. Germline-derived CDR1 and CDR2 are SGHAT and FQNNGV. CDR3 size: 15 residues. DNA for the CDR3: TGTGCCAGCAGCTTAGGGGACAGAACAAACTATGGCTACACCTTC. Translated, it gives CASSLGDRTNYGYTF.

As to this clone: The identical CDR3 is also encoded by other nucleotide sequences in the sample. The chain combines TRBV12-3 or TRBV12-4 with TRBJ1-2; possibly TRBD1 for D (5 bases). This CDR3 contains 12 residues. V dropped 3 bases and J dropped 5 bases, with 7 bases sitting between them. The DNA of the CDR3 is TGTGCCAGCAGTTTCGGGGGGTATGGCTACACCTTC. Translated, it gives CASSFGGYGYTF.

The rearrangement uses TRBV27 and TRBJ1-6; 8 bases align to TRBD1. Germline CDR1 and CDR2: MNHEY and SMNVEV (reference sequence). The CDR3 is 14 residues long. V lost 5 bases and J lost 7; bases outside the gene matches: 4. CDR3 sequence (DNA): TGTGCCAGCAGTCCGGACAGGGAGAATTCACCCCTCCACTTT. It encodes CASSPDRENSPLHF.

The gene calls are TRBV6-2 or TRBV6-3 and TRBJ2-1; 7 bases are a match to TRBD2. The V and J ends lost 0 bases and 11 bases, in that order; junction bases with no gene match: 10. The germline V gene encodes CDR1 MNHEY and CDR2 SVGEGT. This CDR3 region has 15 residues. This CDR3 is CASSYSGTKRGQQFF. CDR3 bases: TGTGCCAGCAGTTACTCCGGGACTAAGAGGGGACAGCAGTTCTTC.

This chain uses TRBV7-3 with TRBJ1-6; 8 nucleotides line up with TRBD1. V gave up 0 bases and J gave up 2 bases; unmatched junction bases: 6. The V gene's germline CDR1 is SGHTA and CDR2 FQGTGA. This CDR3 spans 18 amino acids. The CDR3 nucleotides are TGTGCCAGCAGCTTAACAGGACAGGGAGGTACCTATAATTCACCCCTCCACTTT. Amino acid sequence: CASSLTGQGGTYNSPLHF.

The V call is TRBV19, the J call TRBJ1-2, with a possible D match to TRBD1 (5 bases). Germline V gives CDR1 LNHDA, CDR2 SQIVND (reference sequence). Trimming took 5 bases from V and 8 from J, leaving 21 bases between them. CDR3 length: 15 residues. The CDR3 DNA reads as TGTGCCAGTAGTCTAACCCAGTCCCGGGACTCCGGCTACACCTTC. It translates to CASSLTQSRDSGYTF. Together with reference TRBV19 and TRBJ1-2, the CDR3 gives the full variable domain: DGGITQSPKYLFRKEGQNVTLSCEQNLNHDAMYWYRQDPGQGLRLIYYSQIVNDFQKGDIAEGYSVSREKKESFPLTVTSAQKNPTAFYLCASSLTQSRDSGYTFGSGTRLTVV.

The chain employs TRBV5-1 and TRBJ1-2; D may be TRBD1 (5 bases). CDR3 length equals 15 residues. V lost 3 bases and J lost 4, with 16 bases in between. Germline V gives CDR1 SGHRS, CDR2 YFSETQ. The CDR3 DNA follows: TGCGCCAGCAGCTCCCAGACAGATACCTCCTATGGCTACACCTTC. Protein: CASSSQTDTSYGYTF.

The rearrangement uses TRBV19 and TRBJ2-3; 7 bases agree with TRBD2. The CDR3 spans 16 residues. V gave up 3 bases and J gave up 2 bases; unmatched junction bases: 8. CDR1 is LNHDA, CDR2 SQIVND, per germline (reference sequence). The CDR3 DNA follows: TGTGCCAGTAGTATGACGGAGCGGGGATACACAGATACGCAGTATTTT. Translating gives CASSMTERGYTDTQYF.

This clone has just one count. The gene calls are TRBV6-5 and TRBJ2-7, with no clear D. Germline V lookup: CDR1 MNHEY, CDR2 SVGAGI. CDR3 length: 14 amino acids. V was trimmed by 5 bases and J by 0 bases, leaving 11 bases between them. The CDR3 loop reads CASSLRVPSYEQYV. The CDR3 DNA is TGTGCCAGCAGTCTCCGGGTACCCTCCTACGAGCAGTACGTC.

The genes are TRBV28 and TRBJ1-2; D might be TRBD1 (6 bases). Trimming took 8 bases from V and 8 from J, leaving 18 bases between them. This CDR3 has 13 amino acids. Germline assignment: CDR1 MDHEN and CDR2 SYDVKM. The DNA of the CDR3 is TGTGCCAGCGGGTTGGGACAAGGGGAGGGCTACACCTTC. Encoded protein: CASGLGQGEGYTF.

The chain couples TRBV3-1 (or the pseudogene TRBV3-2) to TRBJ1-6, with D unclear. Deletions cut 0 bases from V and 7 bases from J, with 10 bases between. The CDR3 spans 15 residues. Germline V gene sequence: CDR1 LGHDT, CDR2 YNNKEL (reference sequence). CDR3 sequence reads: CASSQDGSTNSPLHF. The CDR3 DNA reads TGTGCCAGCAGCCAAGATGGGAGTACCAATTCACCCCTCCACTTT.

The chain uses TRBV2 and TRBJ1-3; 7 bases are a match to TRBD1. The CDR3 has 14 residues. CDR1 is SNHLY, CDR2 FYNNEI, per germline. The J segment lost 8 bases and the V segment lost 2 bases, leaving 6 bases of the junction unmatched. In DNA form, the CDR3 reads TGTGCCAGCAGTGAATTCGGTCAGGGGGACACCATATATTTT. This gives the protein CASSEFGQGDTIYF.

V gene TRBV2 combines with J gene TRBJ1-5; no clear D gene. Germline CDR1 is SNHLY and CDR2 is FYNNEI. Trimming shortened V by 3 bases and J by 6 bases, and 6 bases separated the two germline ends. CDR3 size: 12 residues. The CDR3 DNA is TGTGCCAGCAGTGAGTCGGGTCAGCCCCAGCATTTT. Translation gives CASSESGQPQHF.

This rearrangement joins TRBV30 to TRBJ2-2; 8 bases map to TRBD1. V was clipped by 7 bases and J by 6 bases; unmatched bases: 7. CDR3 size: 13 residues. CDR1 is GTSNPN and CDR2 is SVGIG in the germline V gene (reference sequence). CDR3 protein: CASGQGGSGELFF. The CDR3 DNA sequence: TGTGCCTCAGGACAGGGTGGCTCCGGGGAGCTGTTTTTT.

V is TRBV7-2 and J is TRBJ2-7, with D perhaps matching TRBD2 (7 bases). Germline V gives CDR1 SGHTA, CDR2 FQGNSA. V was cut by 4 bases and J by 2 bases, with 15 bases left in between. The CDR3 spans 15 residues. The CDR3 loop is CASSYLGGGPYEQYF. The CDR3 DNA reads TGTGCCAGCAGCTATTTGGGGGGGGGCCCCTACGAGCAGTACTTC.

The V call is TRBV28, the J call TRBJ1-2; the match to TRBD1 covers 8 bases. The germline V gene has CDR1 MDHEN and CDR2 SYDVKM. J gave up 5 bases and V 5 bases, and 1 base lay outside the gene matches. This CDR3 spans 12 amino acids. The CDR3 coding sequence is TGTGCCAGCAGTACAGGGGGATATGGCTACACCTTC. This gives the protein CASSTGGYGYTF.

The V gene is TRBV5-1, the J gene TRBJ1-4; weak D call: TRBD1 (6 bases). Between the trimmed V and J ends, which lost 0 bases and 8 bases, there was a span of 11 bases. CDR1 is SGHRS, CDR2 YFSETQ, per germline. This CDR3 comprises 14 residues. CDR3 DNA sequence: TGCGCCAGCAGCTTGGACAGGGCTCACGAAAAACTGTTTTTT. This translates into CASSLDRAHEKLFF.

DNA for the CDR3: TGTGCCAGCAGCCCTCTCCTGGGACAGGGATTGGGCAATCAGCCCCAGCATTTT. This encodes CASSPLLGQGLGNQPQHF. The genes are TRBV28 and TRBJ1-5; 9 bases line up with TRBD1. Looked up from germline, CDR1 is MDHEN and CDR2 is SYDVKM. CDR3 length equals 18 residues. Trimming at V came to 6 bases and at J to 2 bases, leaving 14 bases not matched to a gene.

This chain joins TRBV24-1 and TRBJ2-5; TRBD1 agrees at 8 bases. The CDR3 has 14 residues. The ends lost 9 bases at V and 4 bases at J; junction bases unmatched: 9. The germline gives CDR1 KGHDR, CDR2 SFDVKD. The CDR3 nucleotides are TGTGCCACCTCAACCAGGGGGCGAGGAGAGACCCAGTACTTC. Its translation: CATSTRGRGETQYF.

This clone was detected only a few times. The rearrangement uses TRBV15 and TRBJ1-1, with D possibly being TRBD1 (5 bases). The CDR3 covers 14 residues. The germline gives CDR1 LNHNV, CDR2 YYDKDF (reference sequence). V lost 0 bases to trimming and J lost 7 bases, with 12 bases between them. CDR3 amino acids: CATSRDGQGLEAFF. The DNA of the CDR3 is TGTGCCACCAGCAGAGATGGGCAGGGCCTTGAAGCTTTCTTT.

The chain couples TRBV5-4 to TRBJ2-3, with D tentatively TRBD2 (5 bases). The CDR3 totals 15 residues. V was clipped by 4 bases and J by 7 bases, with 19 bases between them. The germline CDR1 and CDR2 sequences are SGHNT and YYREEE (reference sequence). Here the CDR3 DNA reads TGTGCCAGCAGCCTGGCCTCGCCGTCGACTAATACGCAGTATTTT. It is translated as CASSLASPSTNTQYF.